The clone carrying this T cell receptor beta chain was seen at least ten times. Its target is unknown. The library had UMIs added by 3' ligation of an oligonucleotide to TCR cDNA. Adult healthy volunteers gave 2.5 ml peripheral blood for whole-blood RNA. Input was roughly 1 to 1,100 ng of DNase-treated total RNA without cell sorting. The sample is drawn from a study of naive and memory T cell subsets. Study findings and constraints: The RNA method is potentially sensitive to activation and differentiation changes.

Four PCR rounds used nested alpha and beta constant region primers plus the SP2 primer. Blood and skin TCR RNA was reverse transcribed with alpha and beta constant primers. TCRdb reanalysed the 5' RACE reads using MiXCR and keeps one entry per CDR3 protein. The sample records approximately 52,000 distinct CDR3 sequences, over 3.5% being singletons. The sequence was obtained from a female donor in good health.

The CDR3 sequence: CASGEVGGLGAKNIQYF. Here the CDR3 DNA reads TGTGCCAGCGGAGAAGTGGGGGGGCTCGGGGCCAAAAACATTCAGTACTTC. The chain joins TRBV27 to TRBJ2-4, with D tentatively TRBD2 (7 bases). Trimming shortened V by 8 bases and J by 1 base, and 21 bases separated the two germline ends. Germline V gene lookup returns CDR1 MNHEY and CDR2 SMNVEV (reference sequence). The CDR3 totals 17 residues.